The 2 T cell receptor beta chains in this list originate from one sample, sequenced in a study of PD-L1 blockade in urothelial cancer. Profiled with immunoSEQ multiplex PCR; TCRdb holds only in-frame clones, not every one. The data contain around 56,000 clones, about 82% of them singletons. Sequencing was performed on PBMCs, taken around atezolizumab (anti-PD-L1) treatment. The source of these receptors is a man in his forties or fifties with urothelial cancer.

The chain links TRBV7-9 to TRBJ2-2; 8 bases agree with TRBD2. Germline V lookup: CDR1 SEHNR, CDR2 FQNEAQ (reference sequence). Losses at the gene ends were 5 bases for V and 1 base for J; bases not matched to a gene: 12. CDR3 length equals 18 residues. The CDR3: CASSRPSLLAGNTGELFF. The CDR3 DNA follows: TGTGCCAGCAGCCGCCCAAGCCTCCTAGCGGGGAACACCGGGGAGCTGTTTTTT. Drawing the rest from reference TRBV7-9 and TRBJ2-2, the complete variable domain is DTGVSQNPRHKITKRGQNVTFRCDPISEHNRLYWYRQTLGQGPEFLTYFQNEAQLEKSRLLSDRFSAERPKGSFSTLEIQRTEQGDSAMYLCASSRPSLLAGNTGELFFGEGSRLTVL.

This clone showed up just once. The gene calls are TRBV19 and TRBJ1-3; 9 bases agree with TRBD1. Trimming at V came to 8 bases and at J to 4 bases, leaving 15 bases not matched to a gene. The CDR3 is 17 residues long. Germline V lookup: CDR1 LNHDA, CDR2 SQIVND (reference sequence). For the CDR3, the DNA is TGTGCCAGTTCCTCTTACGTGCCCGGGACAGGGGGAAACACCATATATTTT. It specifies CASSSYVPGTGGNTIYF.